Each of the 23 T cell receptor beta chains below was sequenced from the same sample in a study of blood T cell repertoires in COVID-19. TCRdb's copy holds only in-frame clones and misses some; the assay was immunoSEQ multiplex PCR. The table records some 150,000 clones, roughly 90% of them present only once. Sequencing was performed on peripheral blood. Receptors originate from a woman between 55 and 75 years old who had recovered from COVID-19.

For this clone: In the same sample, other DNA sequences code for this CDR3. The chain couples TRBV7-9 to TRBJ1-4; TRBD1 might be the D (6 bases). Trimming pared 5 bases from V and 8 bases from J, leaving 9 bases between. CDR1 SEHNR and CDR2 FQNEAQ come from the germline V gene (reference sequence). The length of the CDR3 is 12 residues. The CDR3 protein is CASSPQGEKLFF. CDR3 nucleotide sequence: TGTGCCAGCAGCCCGCAGGGGGAAAAACTGTTTTTT.

V is TRBV5-4 and J is TRBJ1-3; 7 bases agree with TRBD1. The germline gives CDR1 SGHNT, CDR2 YYREEE (reference sequence). The CDR3 consists of 15 residues. With 4 bases clipped from V and 2 bases from J, the junction kept 6 bases outside the gene matches. For the CDR3, the DNA is TGTGCCAGCAGCCCCGGACAGGCTCCTGGAAACACCATATATTTT. Protein: CASSPGQAPGNTIYF. Looking up the rest from reference TRBV5-4 and TRBJ1-3 gives the full variable domain: ETGVTQSPTHLIKTRGQQVTLRCSSQSGHNTVSWYQQALGQGPQFIFQYYREEENGRGNFPPRFSGLQFPNYSSELNVNALELDDSALYLCASSPGQAPGNTIYFGEGSWLTVV.

The count of this clone is one. This chain links TRBV5-6 with TRBJ1-2; D is possibly TRBD1 (5 bases). CDR1 SGHDT and CDR2 YYEEEE come from the germline V gene. The CDR3 runs 14 residues. Deletions cut 2 bases from V and 4 bases from J, with 12 bases between. The CDR3 sequence: CASSLAGSGYGYTF. The CDR3 nucleotides read TGTGCCAGCAGCTTAGCAGGGTCAGGCTATGGCTACACCTTC.

The chain carries TRBV5-4 and TRBJ1-4, with 8 bases that match TRBD1. Germline V gene sequence: CDR1 SGHNT, CDR2 YYREEE (reference sequence). This CDR3 comprises 15 residues. The ends lost 3 bases at V and 4 bases at J; junction bases unmatched: 5. CDR3 residues: CASSSGQAYNEKLFF. CDR3 bases: TGTGCCAGCAGCTCGGGACAGGCGTATAATGAAAAACTGTTTTTT.

This rearrangement joins TRBV2 to TRBJ1-2, with TRBD1 as a possible D gene (6 bases). The germline gives CDR1 SNHLY, CDR2 FYNNEI. This CDR3 region has 14 residues. Trimming cost V 6 bases and J 8 bases, with 19 bases left between them. The CDR3 loop is CASSRTTGPGGYTF. The CDR3 nucleotides are TGTGCCAGCAGCCGTACGACAGGCCCAGGAGGCTACACCTTC.

The chain combines TRBV6-6 with TRBJ2-1; no firm D call. This CDR3 is 11 amino acids long. V was cut by 8 bases and J by 4 bases, with 6 bases left in between. CDR1 is MNHNY, CDR2 SVGAGI, per germline (reference sequence). The CDR3 region is CASLQYNEQFF. The CDR3 DNA sequence: TGTGCCAGCCTTCAGTACAATGAGCAGTTCTTC.

The chain joins TRBV24-1 to TRBJ2-7; TRBD1 is a possible D gene (5 bases). Trimming left V 5 bases short and J 6 bases short, with 7 bases between. Germline lookup yields CDR1 KGHDR and CDR2 SFDVKD. The CDR3 sequence is 11 residues long. Here the CDR3 DNA reads TGTGCCACCAGTGGGGGCTCCGAGCAGTACTTC. Amino acid sequence: CATSGGSEQYF.

The chain employs TRBV6-5 and TRBJ2-3; TRBD2 might be the D (5 bases). V was pared by 3 bases and J by 0 bases, with 7 bases between. Germline-derived CDR1 and CDR2 are MNHEY and SVGAGI. The CDR3 length is 14 residues. The CDR3 DNA sequence: TGTGCCAGCAGTTATTGGAGGAGCACAGATACGCAGTATTTT. Protein sequence: CASSYWRSTDTQYF.

V usage is TRBV6-2 or TRBV6-3 and J usage is TRBJ2-5; 8 nucleotides align to TRBD1. The V gene's germline CDR1 is MNHEY and CDR2 SVGEGT. Trimming removed 2 bases from V and 1 base from J; junction bases left unmatched: 6. The CDR3 totals 16 residues. The CDR3 region has the DNA TGTGCCAGCAGTTACCCGACAGGGGTCGGCCAAGAGACCCAGTACTTC. Translation: CASSYPTGVGQETQYF.

This clone was seen only once. This chain links TRBV28 with TRBJ1-6, with 10 bases aligning to TRBD1. The CDR3 length is 14 residues. J gave up 6 bases and V 7 bases, and 3 bases lay outside the gene matches. CDR1 is MDHEN and CDR2 is SYDVKM in the germline V gene. The CDR3 loop is CASTRTGGNSPLHF. The DNA of the CDR3 is TGTGCCAGCACGCGGACAGGGGGTAATTCACCCCTCCACTTT.

The rearrangement joins TRBV3-1 (or the pseudogene TRBV3-2) to TRBJ1-2, with no clear D. The CDR3 contains 13 residues. CDR1 and CDR2 (germline): LGHDT, YNNKEL (reference sequence). V lost 4 bases to trimming and J lost 0 bases, with 6 bases between them. CDR3 region: CASSLGANYGYTF. For the CDR3, the DNA is TGTGCCAGCAGCCTCGGAGCTAACTATGGCTACACCTTC.

The chain recombines TRBV7-9 with TRBJ2-5; tentatively, D is TRBD1 (6 bases). V was clipped by 5 bases and J by 5 bases, with 18 bases between them. Germline V gives CDR1 SEHNR, CDR2 FQNEAQ (reference sequence). The CDR3 sequence is 15 residues long. CDR3: CASSLQGRPEETQYF. CDR3 bases: TGTGCCAGCAGCCTACAGGGACGTCCGGAGGAGACCCAGTACTTC.

This clone was recorded once. The V call is TRBV20-1, the J call TRBJ1-1; D is unresolved. The CDR3 is 11 amino acids. V lost 0 bases and J 5 bases, leaving 4 bases between the germline ends. The V gene's germline CDR1 is DFQATT and CDR2 SNEGSKA (reference sequence). Here the CDR3 reads CSAREETEAFF. The CDR3, as DNA: TGCAGTGCTAGAGAGGAGACTGAAGCTTTCTTT.

The chain has TRBV6-2 or TRBV6-3 and TRBJ2-5; D remains unclear. This CDR3 contains 13 residues. V was shortened by 0 bases and J by 2 bases, with 4 bases between the two germline ends. Germline V gene sequence: CDR1 MNHEY, CDR2 SVGEGT. The DNA of the CDR3 is TGTGCCAGCAGTTACTCCGGGCAAGAGACCCAGTACTTC. Its translation is CASSYSGQETQYF.

The chain is built from TRBV9 and TRBJ2-3; 7 positions match TRBD2. Germline assignment: CDR1 SGDLS and CDR2 YYNGEE. The CDR3 contains 16 residues. J gave up 2 bases and V 0 bases, and 6 bases lay outside the gene matches. CDR3 DNA sequence: TGTGCCAGCAGCGTAGACGGAGCGGGGTACACAGATACGCAGTATTTT. Its protein is CASSVDGAGYTDTQYF.

This clone has just one count. V and J are TRBV2 and TRBJ1-4; 9 bases map to TRBD1. The V and J ends lost 5 bases and 7 bases, in that order; junction bases with no gene match: 11. There are 16 residues in the CDR3. Germline loops: CDR1 SNHLY, CDR2 FYNNEI. CDR3 in amino acids: CASSTWTGDRSEKLFF. The CDR3 DNA sequence: TGTGCCAGCAGTACATGGACAGGGGACAGGAGTGAAAAACTGTTTTTT.

This chain joins TRBV28 and TRBJ1-2; D might be TRBD1 (6 bases). From germline, CDR1 is MDHEN and CDR2 SYDVKM. V lost 5 bases to trimming and J lost 8 bases, with 12 bases between them. The CDR3 is 12 residues long. The CDR3 spells CASSRQGNGYTF. Written as DNA, the CDR3 is TGTGCCAGCAGTCGCCAGGGGAACGGCTACACCTTC.

The V gene is TRBV19, the J gene TRBJ1-1; D is perhaps TRBD1 (6 bases). The V gene lost 7 bases and the J gene lost 8 bases, with 17 bases spanning the gap. The V gene's germline CDR1 is LNHDA and CDR2 SQIVND (reference sequence). The CDR3 totals 13 residues. In nucleotides, the CDR3 is TGTGCCAGTACGTCCCTCCCTACAGGGGAAGCTTTCTTT. Translated: CASTSLPTGEAFF.

The genes are TRBV27 and TRBJ2-3; no clear D gene. CDR1 and CDR2 from the germline V gene are MNHEY and SMNVEV (reference sequence). The V and J ends lost 0 bases and 2 bases respectively, with 9 bases between them. The CDR3 length is 15 residues. CDR3 bases: TGTGCCAGCAGTTTATCCTCAGGATACACAGATACGCAGTATTTT. This translates into CASSLSSGYTDTQYF.

The chain joins TRBV10-3 to TRBJ2-2; TRBD1 matches 8 bases. The V segment lost 2 bases and the J segment 4 bases; nucleotides outside the gene matches: 3. Germline V CDR1 and CDR2: ENHRY, SYGVKD. The CDR3 totals 15 residues. For the CDR3, the DNA is TGTGCCATCAGTGAGGAGACAGGGGCCACCGGGGAGCTGTTTTTT. As protein: CAISEETGATGELFF.

V usage is TRBV7-2 and J usage is TRBJ2-5, with 7 bases aligning to TRBD2. The CDR3 consists of 17 residues. Germline values: CDR1 SGHTA, CDR2 FQGNSA. Germline trimming cut 2 bases from V and 5 bases from J; bases unmatched to any gene: 14. CDR3 coding DNA: TGTGCCAGCAGCTTATATCCTTTGGGGGGGGTAGGGGAGACCCAGTACTTC. This encodes CASSLYPLGGVGETQYF.

The chain carries TRBV9 and TRBJ1-6, with 7 bases that match TRBD1. This CDR3 has 15 residues. CDR1 and CDR2 (germline): SGDLS, YYNGEE. V was clipped by 0 bases and J by 7 bases; unmatched bases: 4. CDR3 coding DNA: TGTGCCAGCAGCGTAGGTCCGACAGGGAATTCACCCCTCCACTTT. Its protein is CASSVGPTGNSPLHF. Looking up the rest from reference TRBV9 and TRBJ1-6 gives the full variable domain: DSGVTQTPKHLITATGQRVTLRCSPRSGDLSVYWYQQSLDQGLQFLIQYYNGEERAKGNILERFSAQQFPDLHSELNLSSLELGDSALYFCASSVGPTGNSPLHFGNGTRLTVT.

The chain is built from TRBV5-1 and TRBJ2-5, with D perhaps matching TRBD1 (6 bases). Per germline, CDR1 SGHRS and CDR2 YFSETQ. The CDR3 runs to 15 residues. Trimming cost V 3 bases and J 1 base, with 13 bases left between them. The CDR3 DNA reads as TGCGCCAGCAGCTGGGGGCCCGAGGGCCAAGAGACCCAGTACTTC. It yields the protein CASSWGPEGQETQYF.